Listed here is a single T cell receptor (beta chain). The data belong to a study of identical twins. Each CDR3 protein gets one entry after TCRdb re-called the 5' RACE reads with MiXCR. The table shows about 240,000 distinct CDR3 sequences, with roughly 13% occurring only once. Germline V gives CDR1 LGHDT, CDR2 YNNKEL (reference sequence). J gave up 1 base and V 2 bases, and 9 bases lay outside the gene matches. The CDR3 has 17 residues. These data also formed part of another study, on yellow fever vaccine responses in identical twins.

The chain carries TRBV3-1 and TRBJ2-3, with 7 nucleotides matching TRBD1. The TCR comes from a woman between 18 and 29 years old in good health. Material: memory (CD45RO+) T cells sorted from blood. The CDR3 spells CASSQPSPGGGTDTQYF. The CDR3 DNA reads TGTGCCAGCAGCCAACCCTCCCCAGGGGGTGGCACAGATACGCAGTATTTT.